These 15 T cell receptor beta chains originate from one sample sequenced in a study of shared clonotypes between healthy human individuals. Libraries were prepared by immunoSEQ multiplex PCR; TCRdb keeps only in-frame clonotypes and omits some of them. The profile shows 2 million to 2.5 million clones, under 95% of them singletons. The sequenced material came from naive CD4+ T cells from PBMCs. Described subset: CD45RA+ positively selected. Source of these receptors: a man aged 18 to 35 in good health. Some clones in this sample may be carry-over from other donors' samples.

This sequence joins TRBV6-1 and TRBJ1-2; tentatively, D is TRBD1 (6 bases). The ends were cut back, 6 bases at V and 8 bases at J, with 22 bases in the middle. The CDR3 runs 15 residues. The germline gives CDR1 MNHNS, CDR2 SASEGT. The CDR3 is CASSTNPTGPVGYTF. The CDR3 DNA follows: TGTGCCAGCAGCACAAACCCGACAGGACCAGTAGGCTACACCTTC.

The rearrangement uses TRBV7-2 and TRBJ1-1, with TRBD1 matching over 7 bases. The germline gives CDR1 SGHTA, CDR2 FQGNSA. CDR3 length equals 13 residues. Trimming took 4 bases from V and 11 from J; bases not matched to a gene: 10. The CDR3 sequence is CASSSRAGTDAFF. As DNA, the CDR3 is TGTGCCAGCAGCTCCCGAGCGGGGACAGACGCTTTCTTT.

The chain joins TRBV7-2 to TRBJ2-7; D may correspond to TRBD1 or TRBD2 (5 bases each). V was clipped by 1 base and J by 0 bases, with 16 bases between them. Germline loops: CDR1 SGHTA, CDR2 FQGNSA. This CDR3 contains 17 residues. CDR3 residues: CASSLVGTFLSSYEQYF. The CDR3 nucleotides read TGTGCCAGCAGCTTAGTCGGGACCTTTTTAAGCTCCTACGAGCAGTACTTC.

The CDR3 DNA reads TGTGCCAGCAGCTCGGGACAGGGAACTGAGCAGTTCTTC. This codes for CASSSGQGTEQFF. The chain joins TRBV7-2 to TRBJ2-1, with TRBD1 matching 9 bases. The CDR3 covers 13 residues. V dropped 4 bases and J dropped 9; count of bases not matched to a gene: 4. Germline V gene data show CDR1 as SGHTA and CDR2 as FQGNSA. Variable domain in full (rest from reference TRBV7-2 and TRBJ2-1): GAGVSQSPSNKVTEKGKDVELRCDPISGHTALYWYRQSLGQGLEFLIYFQGNSAPDKSGLPSDRFSAERTGGSVSTLTIQRTQQEDSAVYLCASSSGQGTEQFFGPGTRLTVL.

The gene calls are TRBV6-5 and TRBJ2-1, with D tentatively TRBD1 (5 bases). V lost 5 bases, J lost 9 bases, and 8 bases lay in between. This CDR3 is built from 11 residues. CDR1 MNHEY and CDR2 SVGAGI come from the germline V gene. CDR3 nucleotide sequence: TGTGCCAGCAGTCAGGGCGTTGAGCAGTTCTTC. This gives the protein CASSQGVEQFF.

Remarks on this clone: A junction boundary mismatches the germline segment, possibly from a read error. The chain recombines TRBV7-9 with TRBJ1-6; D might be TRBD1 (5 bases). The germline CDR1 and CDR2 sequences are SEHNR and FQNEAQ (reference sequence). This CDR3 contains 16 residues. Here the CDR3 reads CASSQDVGGYYSPLHF. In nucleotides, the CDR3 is TGCGCCAGCAGCCAAGATGTCGGGGGTTACTATTCACCCCTCCACTTT.

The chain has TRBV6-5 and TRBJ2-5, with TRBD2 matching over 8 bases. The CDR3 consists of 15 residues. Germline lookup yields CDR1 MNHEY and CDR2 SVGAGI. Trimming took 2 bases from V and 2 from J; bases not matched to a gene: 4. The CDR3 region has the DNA TGTGCCAGCAGTTACAAGGCTAGCGGGCAAGAGACCCAGTACTTC. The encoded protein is CASSYKASGQETQYF.

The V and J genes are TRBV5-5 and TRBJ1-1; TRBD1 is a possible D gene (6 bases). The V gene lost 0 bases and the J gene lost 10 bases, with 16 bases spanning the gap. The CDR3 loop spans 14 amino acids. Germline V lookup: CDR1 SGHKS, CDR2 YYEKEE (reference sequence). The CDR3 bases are TGTGCCAGCAGCTTGGCCGGGACACTCGTCGTAGCTTTCTTT. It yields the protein CASSLAGTLVVAFF.

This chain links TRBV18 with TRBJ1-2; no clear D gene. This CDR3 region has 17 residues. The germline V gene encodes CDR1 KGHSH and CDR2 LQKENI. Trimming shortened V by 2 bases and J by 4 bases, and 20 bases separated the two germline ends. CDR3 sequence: CASSPASSDYSSYGYTF. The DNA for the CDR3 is TGTGCCAGCTCACCAGCTTCCTCCGACTATTCTTCCTATGGCTACACCTTC.

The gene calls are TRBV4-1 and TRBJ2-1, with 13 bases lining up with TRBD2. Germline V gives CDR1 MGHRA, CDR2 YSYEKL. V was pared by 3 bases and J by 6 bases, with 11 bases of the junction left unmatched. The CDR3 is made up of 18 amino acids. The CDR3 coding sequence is TGCGCCAGCAGCCAGAGTACTCCGGGACTAGCGGGACCCAATGAGCAGTTCTTC. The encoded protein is CASSQSTPGLAGPNEQFF.

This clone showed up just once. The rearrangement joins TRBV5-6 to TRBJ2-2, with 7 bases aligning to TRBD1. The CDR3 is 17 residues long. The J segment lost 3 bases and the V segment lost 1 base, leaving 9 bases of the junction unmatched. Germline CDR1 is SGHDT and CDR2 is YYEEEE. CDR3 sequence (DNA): TGTGCCAGCAGCTTGTATTGGGGACAGAGCTACACCGGGGAGCTGTTTTTT. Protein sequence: CASSLYWGQSYTGELFF.

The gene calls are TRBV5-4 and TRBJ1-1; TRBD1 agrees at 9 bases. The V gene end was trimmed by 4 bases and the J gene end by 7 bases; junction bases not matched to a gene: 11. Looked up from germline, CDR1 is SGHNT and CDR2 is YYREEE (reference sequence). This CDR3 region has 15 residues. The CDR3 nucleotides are TGTGCCAGCAGCGGGAAGGCGGGACAGGGACTTGAAGCTTTCTTT. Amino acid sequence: CASSGKAGQGLEAFF.

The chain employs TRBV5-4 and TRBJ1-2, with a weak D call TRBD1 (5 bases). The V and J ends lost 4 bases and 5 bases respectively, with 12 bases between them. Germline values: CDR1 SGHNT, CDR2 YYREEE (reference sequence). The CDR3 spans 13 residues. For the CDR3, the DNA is TGTGCCAGCAGCCCGGGGGACGGTTATGGCTACACCTTC. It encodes CASSPGDGYGYTF.

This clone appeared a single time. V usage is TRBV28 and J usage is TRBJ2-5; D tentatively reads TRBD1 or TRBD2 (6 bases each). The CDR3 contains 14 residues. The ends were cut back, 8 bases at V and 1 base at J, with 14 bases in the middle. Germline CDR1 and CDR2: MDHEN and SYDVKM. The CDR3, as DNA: TGTGCCAGCCACGATTGGGGGGCCCAAGAGACCCAGTACTTC. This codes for CASHDWGAQETQYF.

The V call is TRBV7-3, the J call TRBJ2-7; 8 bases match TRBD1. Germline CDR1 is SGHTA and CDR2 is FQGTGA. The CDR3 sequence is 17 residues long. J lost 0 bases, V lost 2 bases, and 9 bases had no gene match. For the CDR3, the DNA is TGTGCCAGCAGCTTACTCGCGATGGGACAGGCCTCCTACGAGCAGTACTTC. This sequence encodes CASSLLAMGQASYEQYF.